This T cell receptor (beta chain) was observed in a study of T cells after yellow fever vaccination. One entry per CDR3 protein, called by TCRdb with MiXCR from the 5' RACE reads. The sample yields roughly 150,000 distinct CDR3 sequences, about 7% seen once. This clonotype turned up a few times. This CDR3 contains 14 residues. The V segment lost 8 bases and the J segment 4 bases; nucleotides outside the gene matches: 6. The chain couples TRBV12-3 or TRBV12-4 to TRBJ1-1; 11 bases line up with TRBD1. The receptor's source is a man younger than 40 who received the YFV17D yellow fever vaccine. Material: CD4+ T cells sorted from PBMCs, obtained 10 days after the yellow fever booster vaccination. CDR3 sequence (DNA): TGTGCCAGCGAGAGGACAGGGGGCCTCACTGAAGCTTTCTTT. Translation gives CASERTGGLTEAFF.